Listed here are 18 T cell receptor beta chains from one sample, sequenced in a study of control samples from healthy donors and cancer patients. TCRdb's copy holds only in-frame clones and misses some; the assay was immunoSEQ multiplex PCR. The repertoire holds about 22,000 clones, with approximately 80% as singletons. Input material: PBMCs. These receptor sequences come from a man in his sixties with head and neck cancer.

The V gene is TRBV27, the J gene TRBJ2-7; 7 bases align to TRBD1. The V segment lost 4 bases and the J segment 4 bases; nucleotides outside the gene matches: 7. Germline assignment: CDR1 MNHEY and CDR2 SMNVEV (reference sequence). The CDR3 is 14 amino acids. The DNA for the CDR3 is TGTGCCAGCAGTTACAGGGGCCTCGGATACGAGCAGTACTTC. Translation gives CASSYRGLGYEQYF.

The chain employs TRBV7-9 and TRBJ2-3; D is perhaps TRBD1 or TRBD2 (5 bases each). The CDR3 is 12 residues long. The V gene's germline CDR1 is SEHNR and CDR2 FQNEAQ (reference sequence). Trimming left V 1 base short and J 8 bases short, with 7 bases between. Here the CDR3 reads CASSLEGSTQYF. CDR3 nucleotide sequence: TGTGCCAGCAGCTTAGAGGGGAGTACGCAGTATTTT.

The CDR3 region is CASSYSTRAPYEQYF. In DNA, the CDR3 is TGTGCCAGCAGTTACTCGACCAGGGCCCCCTACGAGCAGTACTTC. The rearrangement uses TRBV6-5 and TRBJ2-7, with D perhaps matching TRBD1 (5 bases). This CDR3 contains 15 residues. Germline values: CDR1 MNHEY, CDR2 SVGAGI. The ends were cut back, 0 bases at V and 2 bases at J, with 11 bases in the middle.

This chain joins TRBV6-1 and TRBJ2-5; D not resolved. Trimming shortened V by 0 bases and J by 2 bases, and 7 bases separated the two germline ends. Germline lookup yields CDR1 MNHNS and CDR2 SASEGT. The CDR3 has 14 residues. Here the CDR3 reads CASSEAMLQETQYF. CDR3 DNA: TGTGCCAGCAGTGAAGCAATGCTACAAGAGACCCAGTACTTC.

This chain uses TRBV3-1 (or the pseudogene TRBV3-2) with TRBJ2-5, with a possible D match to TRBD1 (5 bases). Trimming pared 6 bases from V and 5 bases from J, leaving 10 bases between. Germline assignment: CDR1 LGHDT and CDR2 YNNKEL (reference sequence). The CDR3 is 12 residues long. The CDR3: CASSPGPETQYF. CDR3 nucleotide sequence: TGTGCCAGCAGTCCAGGGCCGGAGACCCAGTACTTC.

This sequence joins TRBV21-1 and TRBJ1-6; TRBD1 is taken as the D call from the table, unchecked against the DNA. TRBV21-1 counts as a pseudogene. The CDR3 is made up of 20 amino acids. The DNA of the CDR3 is TGTGCCAGCAGCGCCACGGACAGGGCCGGATTGAGCTCCTATAATTCACCCCTCCACTTT. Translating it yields CASSATDRAGLSSYNSPLHF.

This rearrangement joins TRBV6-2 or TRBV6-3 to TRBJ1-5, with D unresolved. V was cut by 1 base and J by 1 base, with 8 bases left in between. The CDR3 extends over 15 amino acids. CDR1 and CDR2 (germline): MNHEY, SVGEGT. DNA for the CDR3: TGTGCCAGCAGTTACTTGATGGCAAGCAATCAGCCCCAGCATTTT. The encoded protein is CASSYLMASNQPQHF.

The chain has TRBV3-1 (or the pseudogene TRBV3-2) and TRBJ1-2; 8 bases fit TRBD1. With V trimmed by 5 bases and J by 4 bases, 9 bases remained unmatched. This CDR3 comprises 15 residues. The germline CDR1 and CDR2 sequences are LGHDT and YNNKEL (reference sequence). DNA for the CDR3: TGTGCCAGCAGCGACCGGACAGGGAAAGGCTATGGCTACACCTTC. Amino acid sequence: CASSDRTGKGYGYTF.

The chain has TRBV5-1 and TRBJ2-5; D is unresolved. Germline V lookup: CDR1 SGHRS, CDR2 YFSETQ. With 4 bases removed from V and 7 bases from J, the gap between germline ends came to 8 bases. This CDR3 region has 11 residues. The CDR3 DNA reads TGCGCCAGCAGCCGACGGGTGACCCAGTACTTC. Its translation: CASSRRVTQYF.

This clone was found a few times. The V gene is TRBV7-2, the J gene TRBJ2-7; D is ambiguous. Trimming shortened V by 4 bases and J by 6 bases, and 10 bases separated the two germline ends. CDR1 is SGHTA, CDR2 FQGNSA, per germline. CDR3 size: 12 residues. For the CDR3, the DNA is TGTGCCAGCAGCTCTGACTGGGGCGAGCAGTACTTC. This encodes CASSSDWGEQYF.

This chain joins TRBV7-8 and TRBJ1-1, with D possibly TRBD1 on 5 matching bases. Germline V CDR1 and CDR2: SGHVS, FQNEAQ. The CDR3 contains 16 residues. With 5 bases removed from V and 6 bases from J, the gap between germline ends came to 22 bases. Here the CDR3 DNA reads TGTGCCAGCAGCCCCCGGGACCTGGGCATATGGCCTGAAGCTTTCTTT. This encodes CASSPRDLGIWPEAFF. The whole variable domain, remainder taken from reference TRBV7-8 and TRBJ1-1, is GAGVSQSPRYKVAKRGQDVALRCDPISGHVSLFWYQQALGQGPEFLTYFQNEAQLDKSGLPSDRFFAERPEGSVSTLKIQRTQQEDSAVYLCASSPRDLGIWPEAFFGQGTRLTVV.

This CDR3 reads CATSRLATDTQYF. In DNA, the CDR3 is TGTGCCACCAGCAGACTAGCGACAGATACGCAGTATTTT. The gene calls are TRBV15 and TRBJ2-3; a possible D gene is TRBD2 (6 bases). The V end lost 2 bases, the J end lost 3 bases, and 6 bases lay between the germline ends. The length of the CDR3 is 13 residues. CDR1 is LNHNV and CDR2 is YYDKDF in the germline V gene (reference sequence). Together with reference TRBV15 and TRBJ2-3, the CDR3 gives the full variable domain: DAMVIQNPRYQVTQFGKPVTLSCSQTLNHNVMYWYQQKSSQAPKLLFHYYDKDFNNEADTPDNFQSRRPNTSFCFLDIRSPGLGDTAMYLCATSRLATDTQYFGPGTRLTVL.

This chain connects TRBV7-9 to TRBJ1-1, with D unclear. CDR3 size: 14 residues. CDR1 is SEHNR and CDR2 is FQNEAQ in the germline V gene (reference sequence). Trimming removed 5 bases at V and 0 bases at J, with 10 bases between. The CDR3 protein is CASSHRQMNTEAFF. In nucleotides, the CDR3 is TGTGCCAGCAGCCACCGACAAATGAACACTGAAGCTTTCTTT.

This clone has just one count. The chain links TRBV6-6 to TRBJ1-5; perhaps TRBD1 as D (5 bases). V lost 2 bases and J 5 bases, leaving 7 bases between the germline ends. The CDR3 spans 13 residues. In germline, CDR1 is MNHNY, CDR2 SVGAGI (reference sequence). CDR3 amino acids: CASSYEGYQPQHF. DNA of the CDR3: TGTGCCAGCAGTTACGAGGGGTATCAGCCCCAGCATTTT.

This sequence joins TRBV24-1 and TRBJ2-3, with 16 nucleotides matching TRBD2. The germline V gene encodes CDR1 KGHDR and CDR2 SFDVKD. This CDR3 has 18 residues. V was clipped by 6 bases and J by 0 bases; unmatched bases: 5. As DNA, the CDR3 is TGTGCCACCAGTTACGGGACTAGCGGGAGGGCCAGCACAGATACGCAGTATTTT. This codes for CATSYGTSGRASTDTQYF.

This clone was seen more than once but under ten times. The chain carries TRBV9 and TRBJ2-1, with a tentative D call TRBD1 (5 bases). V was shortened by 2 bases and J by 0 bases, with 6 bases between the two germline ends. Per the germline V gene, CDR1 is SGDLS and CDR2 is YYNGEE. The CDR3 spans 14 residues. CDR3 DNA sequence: TGTGCCAGCAGCGTGGACACCTCCTACAATGAGCAGTTCTTC. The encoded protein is CASSVDTSYNEQFF.

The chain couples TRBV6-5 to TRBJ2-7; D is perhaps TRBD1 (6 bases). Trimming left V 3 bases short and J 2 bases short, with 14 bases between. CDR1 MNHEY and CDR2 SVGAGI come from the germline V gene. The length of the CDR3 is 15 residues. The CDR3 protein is CASSYGGPTAYEQYF. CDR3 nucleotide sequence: TGTGCCAGCAGTTATGGGGGCCCTACCGCCTACGAGCAGTACTTC.

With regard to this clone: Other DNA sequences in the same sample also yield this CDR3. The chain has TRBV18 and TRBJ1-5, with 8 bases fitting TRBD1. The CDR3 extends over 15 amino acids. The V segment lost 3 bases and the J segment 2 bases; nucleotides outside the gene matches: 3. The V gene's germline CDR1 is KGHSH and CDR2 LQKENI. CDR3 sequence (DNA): TGTGCCAGCTCACCTGACAGGGGAGGCAATCAGCCCCAGCATTTT. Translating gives CASSPDRGGNQPQHF.